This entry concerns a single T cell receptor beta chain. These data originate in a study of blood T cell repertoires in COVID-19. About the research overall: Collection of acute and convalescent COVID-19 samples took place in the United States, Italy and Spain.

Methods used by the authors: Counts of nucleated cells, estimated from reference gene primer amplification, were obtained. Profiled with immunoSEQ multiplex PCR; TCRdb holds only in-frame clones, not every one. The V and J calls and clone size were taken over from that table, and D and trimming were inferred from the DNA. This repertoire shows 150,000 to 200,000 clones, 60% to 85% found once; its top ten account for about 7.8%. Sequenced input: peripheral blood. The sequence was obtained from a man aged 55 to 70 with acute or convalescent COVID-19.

The CDR3 protein is CASRREGYYGYTF. CDR3 DNA sequence: TGTGCCAGTAGAAGGGAGGGCTACTATGGCTACACCTTC. The V gene is TRBV19, the J gene TRBJ1-2; D gene ambiguous. The V end was cut by 6 bases, the J end by 3 bases, with 11 bases between. The CDR3 runs to 13 residues. The germline CDR1 and CDR2 sequences are LNHDA and SQIVND (reference sequence).